This paragraph reports one TCR beta chain. Its cognate antigen is unknown. Investigators divided CD4+ cells into CD45RA+ naive and CD45RA-negative memory subsets. Germline V gene lookup returns CDR1 MNHNS and CDR2 SASEGT. The CDR3 totals 15 residues. J gave up 6 bases and V 0 bases, and 5 bases lay outside the gene matches. The sample is drawn from a study of shared clonotypes between healthy human individuals. Study findings and constraints: Relative to memory subsets, naive subsets generally showed larger estimated richness.

The data were produced by immunoSEQ multiplex PCR, yet TCRdb's version contains in-frame clones alone and is incomplete. This table holds 2 million to 2.5 million clones, around 95% found once. This chain connects TRBV6-1 to TRBJ1-5, with TRBD1 identical over 7 bases. This receptor was obtained from a man between 18 and 35 years old in good health. The sequenced sample was naive CD4+ T cells sorted from blood. Noted subset: CD45RA+ positively selected. In DNA, the CDR3 is TGTGCCAGCAGTGAAGCCACAGGGGCTAGTCAGCCCCAGCATTTT. It encodes CASSEATGASQPQHF.